This TCR beta chain came from a study of blood T cell repertoires in COVID-19. Study-level background: Samples representing acute and convalescent COVID-19 were sourced from the United States, Italy and Spain. The cDNA or gDNA used as material had been derived from T cells, B-cell-depleted T cells, or PBMCs.

Original data processing: Counts of nucleated cells, estimated from reference gene primer amplification, were obtained. Some clones are missing from TCRdb's copy, which holds only in-frame ones; the method was immunoSEQ multiplex PCR. V, J and clone size derive from that table, while D and trimming were established from the DNA sequence. Among 20,000 to 30,000 clones listed, roughly 89% were seen once. Germline lookup yields CDR1 GTSNPN and CDR2 SVGIG (reference sequence). Trimming cost V 4 bases and J 4 bases, with 6 bases left between them. The length of the CDR3 is 11 residues. The receptor was derived from a woman in her sixties with active COVID-19. Material for sequencing was peripheral blood. The chain recombines TRBV30 with TRBJ2-3; D unclear. The CDR3 sequence: CAWTPADTQYF. The CDR3 nucleotides are TGTGCCTGGACCCCGGCAGATACGCAGTATTTT.